Following are 5 T cell receptor beta chains from one sample sequenced in a study of T-cell memory formation after mild COVID-19. TCRdb redid the calling of the 5' RACE reads with MiXCR, one entry per CDR3 protein. The profile shows about 620,000 distinct CDR3 sequences, approximately 18% of them singletons. The material sequenced was PBMCs or a T cell subset sorted from them (not recorded which). All receptors derive from an adult woman who had mild COVID-19 (a few samples of this study predate the infection). Cell type and time point are not known.

This clonotype was seen more than once but under ten times. V gene TRBV19 combines with J gene TRBJ1-1, with a tentative D call TRBD1 (6 bases). Germline CDR1 reads LNHDA; CDR2 reads SQIVND (reference sequence). This CDR3 is 14 amino acids long. V was shortened by 5 bases and J by 4 bases, with 14 bases between the two germline ends. CDR3: CASSSRGRFTEAFF. Written as DNA, the CDR3 is TGTGCCAGTAGTTCCAGGGGTCGGTTCACTGAAGCTTTCTTT.

This clonotype was observed a few times. The J gene is TRBJ2-4, the V gene TRBV11-2; 11 nucleotides align to TRBD2. J was trimmed by 8 bases and V by 5 bases; bases with no gene match: 17. The CDR3 covers 18 residues. Per germline, CDR1 SGHAT and CDR2 FQNNGV. CDR3 protein: CASSQGILAGGRGDIQYF. CDR3 nucleotides: TGTGCCAGCAGCCAAGGGATCCTAGCGGGGGGCCGGGGGGACATTCAGTACTTC.

About this clonotype itself: One end of the junction does not line up with germline, which may come from a read error. This chain connects TRBV5-1 to TRBJ2-3; TRBD2 might be the D (6 bases). CDR1 SGHRS and CDR2 YFSETQ come from the germline V gene. The CDR3 contains 13 residues. CDR3 in DNA: TGCGACAGCAGGAGGGACGACGCAGATACGCAGTATTTT. It encodes CDSRRDDADTQYF.

The gene calls are TRBV18 and TRBJ2-3, with 8 bases aligning to TRBD2. This CDR3 is 15 amino acids long. J was trimmed by 0 bases and V by 4 bases; bases with no gene match: 3. CDR1 and CDR2 from the germline V gene are KGHSH and LQKENI. CDR3 coding DNA: TGTGCCAGCTCACAAACTAGCGGAAGCACAGATACGCAGTATTTT. It specifies CASSQTSGSTDTQYF.

The V and J genes are TRBV6-2 or TRBV6-3 and TRBJ2-5; a possible D gene is TRBD1 (6 bases). Trimming shortened V by 3 bases and J by 5 bases, and 13 bases separated the two germline ends. The CDR3 contains 14 residues. The V gene's germline CDR1 is MNHEY and CDR2 SVGEGT. Written as DNA, the CDR3 is TGTGCCAGCAGTTATAGACAGGTCAAGGAGACCCAGTACTTC. It translates to CASSYRQVKETQYF.